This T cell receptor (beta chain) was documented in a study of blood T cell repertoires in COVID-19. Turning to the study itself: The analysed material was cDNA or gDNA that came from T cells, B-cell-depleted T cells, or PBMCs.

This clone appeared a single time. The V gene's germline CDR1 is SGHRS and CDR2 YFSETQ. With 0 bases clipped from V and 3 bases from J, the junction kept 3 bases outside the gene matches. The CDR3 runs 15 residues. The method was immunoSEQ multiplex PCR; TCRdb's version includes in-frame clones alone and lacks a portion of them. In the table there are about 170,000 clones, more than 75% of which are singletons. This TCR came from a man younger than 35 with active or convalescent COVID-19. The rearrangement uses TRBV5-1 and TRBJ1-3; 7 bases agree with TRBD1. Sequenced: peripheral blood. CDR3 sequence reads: CASSLEGAGGNTIYF. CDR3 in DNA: TGCGCCAGCAGCTTGGAGGGGGCCGGTGGAAACACCATATATTTT. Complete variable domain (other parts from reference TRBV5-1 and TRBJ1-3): KAGVTQTPRYLIKTRGQQVTLSCSPISGHRSVSWYQQTPGQGLQFLFEYFSETQRNKGNFPGRFSGRQFSNSRSEMNVSTLELGDSALYLCASSLEGAGGNTIYFGEGSWLTVV.